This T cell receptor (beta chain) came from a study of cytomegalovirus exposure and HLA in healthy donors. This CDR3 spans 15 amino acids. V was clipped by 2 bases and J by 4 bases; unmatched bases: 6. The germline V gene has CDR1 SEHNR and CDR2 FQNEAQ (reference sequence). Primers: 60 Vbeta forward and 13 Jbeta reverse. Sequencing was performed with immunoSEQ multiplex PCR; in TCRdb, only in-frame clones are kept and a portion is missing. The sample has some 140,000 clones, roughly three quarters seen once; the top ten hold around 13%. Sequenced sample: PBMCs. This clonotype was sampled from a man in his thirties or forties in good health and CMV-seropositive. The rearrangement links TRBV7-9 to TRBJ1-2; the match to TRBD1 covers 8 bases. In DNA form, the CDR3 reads TGTGCCAGCAGCTTATGGGGGACAGGATCCTATGGCTACACCTTC. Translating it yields CASSLWGTGSYGYTF.